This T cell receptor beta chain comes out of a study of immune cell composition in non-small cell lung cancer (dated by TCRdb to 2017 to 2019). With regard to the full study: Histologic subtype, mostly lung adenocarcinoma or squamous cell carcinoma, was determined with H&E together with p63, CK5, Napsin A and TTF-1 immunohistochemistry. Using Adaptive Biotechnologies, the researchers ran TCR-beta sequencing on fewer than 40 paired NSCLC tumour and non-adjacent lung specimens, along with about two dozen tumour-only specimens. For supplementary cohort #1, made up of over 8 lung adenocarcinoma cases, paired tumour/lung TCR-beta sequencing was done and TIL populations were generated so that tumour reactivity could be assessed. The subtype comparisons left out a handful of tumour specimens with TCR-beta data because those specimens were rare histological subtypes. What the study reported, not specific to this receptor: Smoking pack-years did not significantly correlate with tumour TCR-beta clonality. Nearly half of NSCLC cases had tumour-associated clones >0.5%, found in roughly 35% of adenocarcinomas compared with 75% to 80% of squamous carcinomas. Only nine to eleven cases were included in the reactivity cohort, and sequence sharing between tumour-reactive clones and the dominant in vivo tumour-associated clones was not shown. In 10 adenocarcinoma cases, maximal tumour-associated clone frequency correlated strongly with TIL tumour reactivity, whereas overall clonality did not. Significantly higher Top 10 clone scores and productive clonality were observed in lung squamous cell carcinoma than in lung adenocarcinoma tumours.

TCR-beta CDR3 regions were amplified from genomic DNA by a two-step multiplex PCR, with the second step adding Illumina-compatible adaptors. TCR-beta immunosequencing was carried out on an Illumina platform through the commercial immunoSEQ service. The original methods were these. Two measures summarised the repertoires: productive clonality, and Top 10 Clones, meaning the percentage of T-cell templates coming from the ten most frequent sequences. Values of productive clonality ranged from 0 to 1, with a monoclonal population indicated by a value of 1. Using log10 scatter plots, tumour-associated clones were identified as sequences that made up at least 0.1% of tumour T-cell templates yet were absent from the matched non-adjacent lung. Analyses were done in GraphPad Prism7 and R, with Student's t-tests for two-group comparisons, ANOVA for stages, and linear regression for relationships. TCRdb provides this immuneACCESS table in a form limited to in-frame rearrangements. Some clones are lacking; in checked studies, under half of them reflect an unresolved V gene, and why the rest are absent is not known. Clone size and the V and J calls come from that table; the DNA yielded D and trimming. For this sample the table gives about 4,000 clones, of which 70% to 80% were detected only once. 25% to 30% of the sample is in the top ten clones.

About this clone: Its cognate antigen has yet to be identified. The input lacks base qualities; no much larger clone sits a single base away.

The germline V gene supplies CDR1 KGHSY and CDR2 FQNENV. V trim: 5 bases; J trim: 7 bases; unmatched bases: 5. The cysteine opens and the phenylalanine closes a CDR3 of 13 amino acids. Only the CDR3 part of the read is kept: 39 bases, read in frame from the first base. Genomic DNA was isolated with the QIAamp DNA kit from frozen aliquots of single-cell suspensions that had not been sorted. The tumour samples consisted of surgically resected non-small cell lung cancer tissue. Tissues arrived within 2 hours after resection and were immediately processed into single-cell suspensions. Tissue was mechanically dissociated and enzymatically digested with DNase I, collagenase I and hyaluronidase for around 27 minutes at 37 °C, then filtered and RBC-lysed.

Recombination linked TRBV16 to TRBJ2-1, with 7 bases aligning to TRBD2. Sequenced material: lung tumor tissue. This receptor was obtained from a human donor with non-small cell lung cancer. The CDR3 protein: CASSSTRENEQFF. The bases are TGTGCCAGCAGCTCGACGCGGGAGAATGAGCAGTTCTTC.